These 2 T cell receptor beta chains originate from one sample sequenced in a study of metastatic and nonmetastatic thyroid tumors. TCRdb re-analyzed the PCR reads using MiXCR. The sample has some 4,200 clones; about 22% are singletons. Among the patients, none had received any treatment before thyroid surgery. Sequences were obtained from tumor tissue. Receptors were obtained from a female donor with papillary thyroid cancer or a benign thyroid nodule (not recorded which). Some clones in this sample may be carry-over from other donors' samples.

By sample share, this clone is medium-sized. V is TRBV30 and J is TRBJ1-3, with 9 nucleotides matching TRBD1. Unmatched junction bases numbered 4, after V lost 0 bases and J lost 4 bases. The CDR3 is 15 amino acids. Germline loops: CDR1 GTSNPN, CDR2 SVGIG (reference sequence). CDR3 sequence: CAWSVQGARGNTIYF. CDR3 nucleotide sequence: TGTGCCTGGAGTGTACAGGGGGCGAGAGGAAACACCATATATTTT. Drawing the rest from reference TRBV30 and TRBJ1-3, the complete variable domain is SQTIHQWPATLVQPVGSPLSLECTVEGTSNPNLYWYRQAAGRGLQLLFYSVGIGQISSEVPQNLSASRPQDRQFILSSKKLLLSDSGFYLCAWSVQGARGNTIYFGEGSWLTVV.

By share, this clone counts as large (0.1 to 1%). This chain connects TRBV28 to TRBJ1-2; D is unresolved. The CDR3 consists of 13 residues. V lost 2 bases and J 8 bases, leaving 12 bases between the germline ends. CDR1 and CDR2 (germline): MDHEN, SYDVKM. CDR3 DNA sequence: TGTGCCAGCAGTTTAGGCCCCCGTCTGGGCTACACCTTC. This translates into CASSLGPRLGYTF.